This record looks at one T cell receptor (beta chain) sequence and its context. This specimen belongs to a study of PD-L1 blockade in urothelial cancer. Time point specified: peripheral blood 6 weeks after treatment start. The study collected 1 to 8 samples per patient, pretreatment and on-treatment. The CDR3 extends over 16 amino acids. Per the germline V gene, CDR1 is SEHNR and CDR2 is FQNEAQ (reference sequence). The V end lost 5 bases, the J end lost 3 bases, and 19 bases lay between the germline ends. The method was immunoSEQ multiplex PCR; TCRdb's version includes in-frame clones alone and lacks a portion of them. The table lists 75,000 to 100,000 clones, over 80% of them singletons.

The chain carries TRBV7-9 and TRBJ1-1; no clear D. The source is a man aged 65 to 85 with urothelial cancer. The sample consisted of PBMCs, taken around atezolizumab (anti-PD-L1) treatment. This CDR3 is CASSQERADQDTEAFF. CDR3 DNA sequence: TGTGCCAGCAGCCAAGAGAGGGCGGACCAGGACACTGAAGCTTTCTTT.